This T cell receptor beta chain was identified during a study of CD8+CD57+ T cells in acquired aplastic anemia (dated by TCRdb to 2017 to 2018). Context from the whole study: DNA extracted from sorted CD4+ and CD8+ cells had a mean of around 3 ug, with a range of roughly 0.19 to 27.4 ug. CD8+CD57+ expansion was defined as a frequency above the mean frequency observed in healthy subjects. Study-wide conclusions, independent of this receptor: Roughly 29 CD8+ CDR3 sequences were found in both patients and controls but appeared to be highly expressed in patients and within the immunodominant clones of the patients. No significant difference in CD8+ Simpson's diversity was found between patients and healthy controls (P=0.060).

Flow cytometry had shown CD8+CD57+ cell expansion in the patients selected for sequencing. Every patient had severe acquired aplastic anemia, diagnosed using the International Study of Aplastic Anemia and Agranulocytosis and Camitta criteria. No therapy had been received by the patients at the time of blood sampling. In the study, sorted CD4+ and CD8+ blood T cells from patients with severe aplastic anemia and from healthy subjects underwent deep sequencing of TCR repertoires. In the USA, patient enrollment took place under clinicaltrials.gov protocols 00001620, 01623167, 00001397, 00071045, 00081523 and 00961064. Ficoll-Paque density gradient centrifugation was used to isolate peripheral blood mononuclear cells. Before DNA extraction, CD4+ and CD8+ T cells were sorted with FACS or magnetic beads. This clonotype was seen repeatedly, ten times or more. This receptor's antigen is unknown. It has no much larger one-base neighbor in the sample; base qualities were not kept.

Genomic DNA was used as template for profiling of TCR beta VDJ combinations and CDR3 sequences. TCR repertoire sequencing was run on an Illumina HiSeq 2000. In the paper's pipeline: TRBV/TRBJ rearrangement plots, CDR3 size and DJ length profiles, and Simpson's diversity index were used to evaluate the repertoires. The immunodominant clone was defined as the most abundant DNA sequence in deep sequencing data. CDR3 amino acid sequences were checked for sharing between subjects and were compared against published repertoires and the VDJdb database. TCRdb applied fastp at Q25 and MiXCR to the public reads, then kept only in-frame beta chains. Records with the same CDR3 protein are collapsed into one entry carrying the most frequent genes and DNA. TCRdb assigned the V and J calls; the authors' analysis was not used. Across this sample there are about 470,000 distinct CDR3 sequences, with under 40% seen only once. The top ten clonotypes cover 0.7% to 1% of the sample.

The CDR3 holds 14 amino acids from the cysteine to the phenylalanine. Only CDR3 DNA is held: 42 bases, read in frame from base 1. Based on the germline V gene, the CDR1 and CDR2 sequences are SNHLY and FYNNEI. Trimming costs V 8 bases and J 0 bases, and their ends lie 11 bases apart. The chain is encoded by TRBV2 joined to TRBJ1-3; too little of a D gene remains to name it. The sample taken for sequencing was sorted CD4+, CD8+, or CD8+CD57+ T cells (not recorded which) from PBMCs. The TCR sequence derives from a human donor with aplastic anemia. The sequenced DNA is TGTGCCAGCTTACCAGAGAACTCTGGAAACACCATATATTTT. This gives the protein CASLPENSGNTIYF.